This T cell receptor (beta chain) originates from a study of blood T cells in healthy people across ages. The CDR3 is 14 amino acids. Trimming stripped 2 bases from V and 7 bases from J, with 12 bases between. The germline CDR1 and CDR2 sequences are SGHDT and YYEEEE. This clonotype showed up just once. A J-beta primer mix and a sample-barcoded 5' primer were used in a second PCR of roughly 7 to 12 cycles. TCRdb reprocessed the 5' RACE reads with MiXCR, giving one entry per CDR3 protein. This sample has approximately 780,000 distinct CDR3 sequences; approximately 24% occur once, and the top ten carry about 3%. These data were also filed under a second study, of T cells of mothers and their children.

This clonotype was sampled from a boy between 5 and 17 years old in good health. The chain recombines TRBV5-6 with TRBJ2-2; D remains ambiguous. Material: blood. Written as DNA, the CDR3 is TGTGCCAGCAGCTTAGTTTCGAGCGACGGGGAGCTGTTTTTT. It specifies CASSLVSSDGELFF.